This TCR beta chain was sequenced for a study of blood T cell repertoires in COVID-19. Study summary: Sites in the United States, Italy and Spain provided acute and convalescent COVID-19 samples. Sample material is recorded as cDNA or gDNA derived from T cells, B-cell-depleted T cells, or PBMCs.

As processed by the authors: Quantification of nucleated cells was approximated via reference gene primer amplification. Generated by immunoSEQ multiplex PCR, the TCRdb table keeps only in-frame clones and is missing some. That table gives V, J and clone size, and the DNA gave D and trimming. The sample holds 350,000 to 400,000 clones, approximately 88% seen once. Seattle patients were enrolled during active infection and followed longitudinally. Specimen: peripheral blood. This TCR was recovered from a woman aged 30 to 39 with COVID-19, enrolled during active disease.

For the CDR3, the DNA is TGTGCCAGCAGCCTTACCGGACAGGGGGCTTGGAACACTGAAGCTTTCTTT. It codes for CASSLTGQGAWNTEAFF. This chain links TRBV7-6 with TRBJ1-1; 11 positions match TRBD1. Unmatched junction bases numbered 9, after V lost 5 bases and J lost 1 base. The germline CDR1 and CDR2 sequences are SGHVS and FNYEAQ. This CDR3 spans 17 amino acids.